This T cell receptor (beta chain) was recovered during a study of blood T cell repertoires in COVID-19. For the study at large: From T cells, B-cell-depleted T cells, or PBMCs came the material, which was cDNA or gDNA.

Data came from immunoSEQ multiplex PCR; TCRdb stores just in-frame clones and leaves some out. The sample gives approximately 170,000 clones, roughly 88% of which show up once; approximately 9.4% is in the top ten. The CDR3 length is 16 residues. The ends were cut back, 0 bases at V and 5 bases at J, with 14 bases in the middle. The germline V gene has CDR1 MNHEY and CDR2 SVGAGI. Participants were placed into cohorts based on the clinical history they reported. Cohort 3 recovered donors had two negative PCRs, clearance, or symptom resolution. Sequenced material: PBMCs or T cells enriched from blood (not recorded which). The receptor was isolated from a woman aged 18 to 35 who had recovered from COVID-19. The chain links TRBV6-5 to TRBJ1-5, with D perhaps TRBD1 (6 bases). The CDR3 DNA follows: TGTGCCAGCAGTTACTCGCGGGGGGCGGTGGATCAGCCCCAGCATTTT. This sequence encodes CASSYSRGAVDQPQHF.